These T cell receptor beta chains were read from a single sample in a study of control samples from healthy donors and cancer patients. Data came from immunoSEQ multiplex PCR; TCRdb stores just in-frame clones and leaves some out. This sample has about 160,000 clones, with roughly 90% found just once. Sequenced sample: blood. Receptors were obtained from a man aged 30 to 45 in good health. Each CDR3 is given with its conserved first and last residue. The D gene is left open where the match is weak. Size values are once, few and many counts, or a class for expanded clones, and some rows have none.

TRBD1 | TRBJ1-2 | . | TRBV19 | CASRDSGRYGYTF | TGTGCCAGTCGGGACAGCGGACGGTATGGCTACACCTTC
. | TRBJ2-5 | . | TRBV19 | CASSINKKETQYF | TGTGCCAGTAGTATAAATAAGAAAGAGACCCAGTACTTC
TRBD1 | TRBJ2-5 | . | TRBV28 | CASSLSLQIGQAGTQYF | TGTGCCAGCAGTTTATCCCTACAAATTGGACAGGCGGGGACCCAGTACTTC
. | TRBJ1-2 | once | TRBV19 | CASSRNYGYTF | TGTGCCAGTAGTAGAAACTATGGCTACACCTTC
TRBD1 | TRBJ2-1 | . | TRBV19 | CASRTGGYNEQFF | TGTGCCAGTAGGACAGGGGGCTACAATGAGCAGTTCTTC
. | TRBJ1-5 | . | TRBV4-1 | CASSQVAGGNQPQHF | TGCGCCAGCAGCCAAGTGGCAGGGGGCAATCAGCCCCAGCATTTT
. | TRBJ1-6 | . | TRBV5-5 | CASSGTRNSPLHF | TGTGCCAGCAGCGGGACCCGTAATTCACCCCTCCACTTT
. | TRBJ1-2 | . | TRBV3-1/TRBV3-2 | CASSTDNYGYTF | TGTGCCAGCAGCACCGACAACTATGGCTACACCTTC
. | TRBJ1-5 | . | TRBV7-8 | CASSLAERNQPQHF | TGTGCCAGCAGCTTAGCCGAACGGAATCAGCCCCAGCATTTT
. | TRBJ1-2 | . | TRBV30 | CAWSPPDRDTGGYTF | TGTGCCTGGAGTCCCCCAGATCGGGACACGGGTGGCTACACCTTC
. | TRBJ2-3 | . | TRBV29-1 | CSGAGWGPDTQYF | TGCAGCGGTGCGGGGTGGGGTCCAGATACGCAGTATTTT
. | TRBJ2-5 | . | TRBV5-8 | CASSQQQTGVRETQYF | TGTGCCAGCAGTCAACAACAGACTGGGGTGCGAGAGACCCAGTACTTC
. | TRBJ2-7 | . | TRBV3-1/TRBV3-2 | CASSQDDRRGGYEQYF | TGTGCCAGCAGCCAAGATGACAGGAGGGGTGGCTACGAGCAGTACTTC
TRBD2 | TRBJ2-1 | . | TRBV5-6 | CASSRGGSSYNEQFF | TGTGCCAGCAGCCGCGGGGGTTCAAGCTACAATGAGCAGTTCTTC
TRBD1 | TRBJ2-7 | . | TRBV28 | CASSMRGLLEEQYF | TGTGCCAGCAGTATGAGGGGGCTATTGGAGGAGCAGTACTTC
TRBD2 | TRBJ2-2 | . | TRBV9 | CASSVSGRAWGELFF | TGTGCCAGCAGCGTATCCGGGAGGGCCTGGGGGGAGCTGTTTTTT
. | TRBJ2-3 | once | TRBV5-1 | CASRDSLSTDTQYF | TGCGCCAGCCGGGACTCCCTAAGCACAGATACGCAGTATTTT
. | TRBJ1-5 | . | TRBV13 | CASSERSNQPQHF | TGTGCCAGCAGCGAGCGGAGCAATCAGCCCCAGCATTTT
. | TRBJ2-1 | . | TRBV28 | CASHLRGVNEQFF | TGTGCCAGCCACTTAAGGGGGGTAAATGAGCAGTTCTTC
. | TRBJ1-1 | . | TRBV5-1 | CASTLDVNTEAFF | TGCGCCAGCACCCTCGACGTGAACACTGAAGCTTTCTTT
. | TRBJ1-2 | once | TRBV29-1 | CSVDGSAGPYGYTF | TGCAGCGTTGACGGTTCCGCAGGGCCGTATGGCTACACCTTC
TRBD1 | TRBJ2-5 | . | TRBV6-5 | CASSSGTGAETQYF | TGTGCCAGCAGTTCCGGGACAGGCGCAGAGACCCAGTACTTC
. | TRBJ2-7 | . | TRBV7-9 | CASSYRDPAPDEQYF | TGTGCCAGCAGCTACCGGGACCCGGCGCCCGACGAGCAGTACTTC
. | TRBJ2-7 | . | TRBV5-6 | CASSIRTDYDTYEQYF | TGTGCCAGCAGCATTCGGACAGACTACGACACCTACGAGCAGTACTTC
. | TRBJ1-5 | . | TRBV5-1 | CASSLDTGRGQPQHF | TGCGCCAGCAGCTTGGACACAGGGCGAGGTCAGCCCCAGCATTTT
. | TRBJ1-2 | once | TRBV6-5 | CASVHQGNGIYGYTF | TGTGCCAGCGTGCACCAGGGGAACGGCATCTATGGCTACACCTTC
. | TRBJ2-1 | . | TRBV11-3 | CASSSQQGSYNEQFF | TGTGCCAGCAGCTCCCAACAGGGCTCCTACAATGAGCAGTTCTTC
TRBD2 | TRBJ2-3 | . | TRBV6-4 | CASSSSGSGADTQYF | TGTGCCAGCAGTTCGAGCGGGAGTGGGGCAGATACGCAGTATTTT
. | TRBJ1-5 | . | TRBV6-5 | CASSYSWGGQPQHF | TGTGCCAGCAGTTACTCGTGGGGAGGTCAGCCCCAGCATTTT
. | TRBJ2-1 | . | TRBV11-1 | CASSSGRPSYNEQFF | TGTGCCAGCAGCTCTGGGCGCCCCTCCTACAATGAGCAGTTCTTC
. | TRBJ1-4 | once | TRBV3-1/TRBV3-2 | CASSQGETNEKLFF | TGTGCCAGCAGCCAAGGAGAAACTAATGAAAAACTGTTTTTT
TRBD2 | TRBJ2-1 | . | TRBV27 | CASSFILAGVNEQFF | TGTGCCAGCAGTTTCATCCTAGCGGGAGTCAATGAGCAGTTCTTC
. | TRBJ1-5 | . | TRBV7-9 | CASSKSGDVQPQHF | TGTGCCAGCAGCAAAAGCGGGGACGTTCAGCCCCAGCATTTT
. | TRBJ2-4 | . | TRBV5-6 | CASSPRPEQAKNIQYF | TGTGCCAGCAGCCCAAGACCAGAACAGGCCAAAAACATTCAGTACTTC
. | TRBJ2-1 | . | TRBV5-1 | CASSSGADNEQFF | TGCGCCAGCAGCTCAGGGGCAGACAATGAGCAGTTCTTC
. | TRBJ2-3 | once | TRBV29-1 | CSVLRGGTDTQYF | TGCAGCGTCCTTAGGGGTGGCACAGATACGCAGTATTTT
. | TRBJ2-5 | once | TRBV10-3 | CAISEEDRETQYF | TGTGCCATCAGTGAGGAAGACCGGGAGACCCAGTACTTC
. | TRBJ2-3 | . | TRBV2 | CASREGGSTDTQYF | TGTGCCAGCAGGGAGGGGGGGAGCACAGATACGCAGTATTTT
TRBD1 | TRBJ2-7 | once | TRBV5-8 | CASSFGTGTGGSPYTYEQYF | TGTGCCAGCAGCTTTGGAACCGGGACAGGGGGTTCTCCTTATACCTACGAGCAGTACTTC
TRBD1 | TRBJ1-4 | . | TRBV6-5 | CASSNSGTGNEKLFF | TGTGCCAGCAGTAACTCCGGGACAGGGAATGAAAAACTGTTTTTT
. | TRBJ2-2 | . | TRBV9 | CASKKDESFTGELFF | TGTGCCAGCAAAAAGGACGAGAGTTTCACCGGGGAGCTGTTTTTT
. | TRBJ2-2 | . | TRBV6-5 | CASKEAGRHGELFF | TGTGCCAGCAAGGAGGCAGGGAGGCACGGGGAGCTGTTTTTT
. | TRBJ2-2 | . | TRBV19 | CASSISTNTGELFF | TGTGCCAGTAGTATAAGCACAAACACCGGGGAGCTGTTTTTT
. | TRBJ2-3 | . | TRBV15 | CATSRGASGFTDTQYF | TGTGCCACCAGCAGGGGGGCTAGCGGATTCACAGATACGCAGTATTTT
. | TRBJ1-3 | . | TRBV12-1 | CASSSSGSSGDTIYF | TGTGCCAGCAGCTCATCCGGGTCCTCCGGTGACACCATATATTTT
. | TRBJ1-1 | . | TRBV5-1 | CASSLQGRGPNTEAFF | TGCGCCAGCAGCCTTCAAGGACGGGGACCGAACACTGAAGCTTTCTTT
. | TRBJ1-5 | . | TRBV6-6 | CASRPTGGNQPQHF | TGTGCCAGCAGACCGACCGGGGGGAATCAGCCCCAGCATTTT